The rows below give T cell receptor beta chains drawn from one sample of a study of cytomegalovirus exposure and HLA in healthy donors. Data came from immunoSEQ multiplex PCR; TCRdb stores just in-frame clones and leaves some out. The repertoire holds roughly 190,000 clones, with over 70% as singletons. Sequencing used PBMCs. The receptors were gathered from a man in his thirties or forties in good health and CMV-seronegative. Both conserved end residues are part of each CDR3. D genes are given only for firm matches. Clone size is shown for a subset of rows, as once, few, many or a class of expanded clone.

J: TRBJ2-7; D: -; V: TRBV7-2; size: once; CDR3: CASSPLLGGYEQYF; DNA: TGTGCCAGCAGCCCCCTCCTGGGAGGATACGAGCAGTACTTC
J: TRBJ2-7; D: TRBD2; V: TRBV28; size: -; CDR3: CASNSGTIPYEQYF; DNA: TGTGCCAGCAACTCCGGGACTATCCCCTACGAGCAGTACTTC
J: TRBJ1-6; D: TRBD1; V: TRBV5-1; size: -; CDR3: CASSLGLGSGTGLSPLHF; DNA: TGCGCCAGCAGCTTGGGTCTCGGCTCCGGGACAGGGCTATCACCCCTCCACTTT
J: TRBJ1-5; D: -; V: TRBV28; size: -; CDR3: CASSLWQGQPQHF; DNA: TGTGCCAGCAGTTTATGGCAGGGTCAGCCCCAGCATTTT
J: TRBJ2-2; D: TRBD1; V: TRBV6-4; size: -; CDR3: CASTQDRGSTGELFF; DNA: TGTGCCAGCACCCAAGACAGGGGAAGCACCGGGGAGCTGTTTTTT
J: TRBJ2-7; D: -; V: TRBV5-4; size: -; CDR3: CASSPEGSRVGEQYF; DNA: TGTGCCAGCAGCCCGGAGGGGTCGAGGGTAGGCGAGCAGTACTTC
J: TRBJ1-4; D: -; V: TRBV6-5; size: -; CDR3: CASSYSWSLNGEFF; DNA: TGTGCCAGCAGTTACTCGTGGAGCCTCAACGGTGAGTTTTTT
J: TRBJ2-7; D: TRBD1; V: TRBV29-1; size: -; CDR3: CSVLGGQGHYEQYF; DNA: TGCAGCGTTCTCGGGGGACAGGGTCACTACGAGCAGTACTTC
J: TRBJ2-6; D: -; V: TRBV5-1; size: once; CDR3: CASRRLVTGMGANGLTF; DNA: TGCGCCAGCAGAAGACTTGTAACAGGGATGGGGGCCAACGGCCTGACTTTC
J: TRBJ2-3; D: TRBD2; V: TRBV5-1; size: -; CDR3: CASSPPSGAGTDTQYF; DNA: TGCGCCAGCAGCCCCCCCAGCGGGGCTGGCACAGATACGCAGTATTTT
J: TRBJ1-1; D: -; V: TRBV28; size: -; CDR3: CASTLQGGGTEAFF; DNA: TGTGCCAGCACCTTACAGGGCGGCGGCACTGAAGCTTTCTTT
J: TRBJ1-4; D: TRBD1; V: TRBV6-1; size: few; CDR3: CASSEALQGFNEKLFF; DNA: TGTGCCAGCAGTGAAGCCCTACAGGGGTTCAATGAAAAACTGTTTTTT
J: TRBJ1-1; D: TRBD1; V: TRBV19; size: -; CDR3: CASSYGTGRTEAFF; DNA: TGTGCCAGTAGCTACGGGACAGGGCGAACTGAAGCTTTCTTT
J: TRBJ2-7; D: -; V: TRBV28; size: -; CDR3: CASREGYEQYF; DNA: TGTGCCAGCCGAGAGGGTTACGAGCAGTACTTC
J: TRBJ2-5; D: -; V: TRBV20-1; size: -; CDR3: CSANRETQYF; DNA: TGCAGTGCAAACAGGGAGACCCAGTACTTC
J: TRBJ2-7; D: TRBD1; V: TRBV4-3; size: -; CDR3: CASSQGLSRGLYEQYF; DNA: TGCGCCAGCAGCCAGGGGTTGTCGAGGGGGCTATACGAGCAGTACTTC
J: TRBJ2-7; D: TRBD1; V: TRBV15; size: -; CDR3: CATSKRDSLSYEQYF; DNA: TGTGCCACCAGCAAAAGGGACAGTCTTTCCTACGAGCAGTACTTC
J: TRBJ1-2; D: TRBD1; V: TRBV5-6; size: -; CDR3: CASSPGTGRYGYTF; DNA: TGTGCCAGCAGCCCCGGGACAGGACGGTATGGCTACACCTTC
J: TRBJ2-7; D: -; V: TRBV5-4; size: -; CDR3: CASSLGQGGEQYF; DNA: TGTGCCAGCAGCTTGGGGCAGGGCGGCGAGCAGTACTTC
J: TRBJ1-5; D: -; V: TRBV19; size: few; CDR3: CATESTGYSNQPQHF; DNA: TGTGCCACGGAATCGACAGGTTATAGCAATCAGCCCCAGCATTTT
J: TRBJ1-1; D: -; V: TRBV2; size: -; CDR3: CASSEGADTEAFF; DNA: TGTGCCAGCAGTGAGGGGGCGGACACTGAAGCTTTCTTT
J: TRBJ2-1; D: -; V: TRBV4-2; size: -; CDR3: CASSQVVLGPVGDEQFF; DNA: TGTGCCAGCAGCCAAGTGGTACTAGGGCCAGTCGGCGATGAGCAGTTCTTC
J: TRBJ2-7; D: TRBD1; V: TRBV7-9; size: -; CDR3: CATRPRQGQGAEQYF; DNA: TGTGCCACCCGACCCAGGCAGGGACAGGGGGCCGAGCAGTACTTC
J: TRBJ2-1; D: TRBD2; V: TRBV30; size: -; CDR3: CAWSNSGSGEQFF; DNA: TGTGCCTGGAGTAACAGCGGGAGCGGTGAGCAGTTCTTC
J: TRBJ1-1; D: TRBD1; V: TRBV7-2; size: -; CDR3: CASSPGQLNTEAFF; DNA: TGTGCCAGCAGTCCGGGACAGCTGAACACTGAAGCTTTCTTT
J: TRBJ2-2; D: -; V: TRBV6-4; size: once; CDR3: CASSPLGGAGGELFF; DNA: TGTGCCAGCAGTCCCCTTGGGGGGGCCGGCGGGGAGCTGTTTTTT
J: TRBJ2-3; D: -; V: TRBV19; size: -; CDR3: CASSMGETDTQYF; DNA: TGTGCCAGTAGTATGGGCGAAACAGATACGCAGTATTTT
J: TRBJ2-1; D: -; V: TRBV5-4; size: -; CDR3: CASSSGGGRGNEQFF; DNA: TGTGCCAGCAGCTCCGGGGGCGGGAGAGGAAATGAGCAGTTCTTC
J: TRBJ1-1; D: -; V: TRBV6-6; size: once; CDR3: CASSPMYTEAFF; DNA: TGTGCCAGCAGCCCTATGTACACTGAAGCTTTCTTT
J: TRBJ2-6; D: TRBD1; V: TRBV6-5; size: -; CDR3: CASRPRGSGANVLTF; DNA: TGTGCCAGCAGACCCAGGGGGTCTGGGGCCAACGTCCTGACTTTC
J: TRBJ2-3; D: -; V: TRBV5-6; size: -; CDR3: CASRETGLTDTQYF; DNA: TGTGCCAGCAGAGAGACAGGACTCACAGATACGCAGTATTTT